The rows below give T cell receptor beta chains drawn from one sample of a study of Tregs in tolerant kidney transplant recipients. Profiled with immunoSEQ multiplex PCR; TCRdb holds only in-frame clones, not every one. The table lists about 100,000 clones, 93% of them singletons. Sequencing was performed on CD4+ T cells from blood, taken before the transplant. The receptors here all came from a human donor who received a combined kidney and bone marrow transplant. CDR3s include the opening cysteine and the closing phenylalanine or tryptophan. A D gene is named only where the DNA matches it firmly. Only part of the rows carry a size: once, few, many, or a class if the clone is expanded.

d_call: NA; j_call: TRBJ2-5; v_call: TRBV5-4; clone_size: NA; cdr3_length: 14; cdr3_aa: CASSLGGPGETQYF; cdr3_nt: TGTGCCAGCAGCTTGGGGGGTCCGGGGGAGACCCAGTACTTC
d_call: NA; j_call: TRBJ2-5; v_call: TRBV7-2; clone_size: NA; cdr3_length: 13; cdr3_aa: CASSVRFEGAQYF; cdr3_nt: TGTGCCAGCAGCGTTCGTTTCGAGGGGGCCCAGTACTTC
d_call: TRBD2; j_call: TRBJ2-3; v_call: TRBV4-3; clone_size: NA; cdr3_length: 17; cdr3_aa: CASSQYPLAGHTDTQYF; cdr3_nt: TGCGCCAGCAGCCAATACCCCCTAGCGGGCCACACAGATACGCAGTATTTT
d_call: NA; j_call: TRBJ2-7; v_call: TRBV5-6; clone_size: NA; cdr3_length: 15; cdr3_aa: CASSSRDTSTYEQYF; cdr3_nt: TGTGCCAGCAGCTCTCGGGACACCAGTACCTACGAGCAGTACTTC
d_call: TRBD1; j_call: TRBJ1-2; v_call: TRBV27; clone_size: NA; cdr3_length: 16; cdr3_aa: CASSSWGGQANYGYTF; cdr3_nt: TGTGCCAGCAGTTCCTGGGGGGGACAGGCTAACTATGGCTACACCTTC
d_call: TRBD1; j_call: TRBJ2-5; v_call: TRBV11-3; clone_size: NA; cdr3_length: 16; cdr3_aa: CASSLEGHRGQETQYF; cdr3_nt: TGTGCCAGCAGCTTAGAGGGTCACAGGGGTCAAGAGACCCAGTACTTC
d_call: NA; j_call: TRBJ1-2; v_call: TRBV9; clone_size: NA; cdr3_length: 13; cdr3_aa: CASSPDRNYGYTF; cdr3_nt: TGTGCCAGCAGCCCAGACAGAAACTATGGCTACACCTTC
d_call: TRBD1; j_call: TRBJ2-4; v_call: TRBV6-1; clone_size: few; cdr3_length: 16; cdr3_aa: CASSVGQGSGKNIQYF; cdr3_nt: TGTGCCAGCAGTGTTGGACAGGGATCTGGCAAAAACATTCAGTACTTC
d_call: NA; j_call: TRBJ2-4; v_call: TRBV5-1; clone_size: NA; cdr3_length: 15; cdr3_aa: CASSFSEGARNIQYF; cdr3_nt: TGCGCCAGCAGCTTTTCGGAGGGAGCTCGAAACATTCAGTACTTC
d_call: TRBD1; j_call: TRBJ1-2; v_call: TRBV4-1; clone_size: NA; cdr3_length: 15; cdr3_aa: CASSQAGTDYYGYTF; cdr3_nt: TGCGCCAGCAGCCAGGCCGGGACAGACTACTATGGCTACACCTTC
d_call: NA; j_call: TRBJ2-7; v_call: TRBV5-4; clone_size: once; cdr3_length: 14; cdr3_aa: CASGLAVVPYEQYF; cdr3_nt: TGTGCCAGCGGCTTGGCGGTGGTCCCCTACGAGCAGTACTTC
d_call: TRBD1; j_call: TRBJ1-1; v_call: TRBV19; clone_size: NA; cdr3_length: 13; cdr3_aa: CASRTGGVPKAFF; cdr3_nt: TGTGCCAGCCGGACAGGGGGGGTACCAAAAGCTTTCTTT
d_call: TRBD1; j_call: TRBJ1-5; v_call: TRBV6-1; clone_size: NA; cdr3_length: 16; cdr3_aa: CASSEVRGEGNQPQHF; cdr3_nt: TGTGCCAGCAGTGAAGTCAGGGGGGAAGGCAATCAGCCCCAGCATTTT
d_call: NA; j_call: TRBJ2-5; v_call: TRBV27; clone_size: NA; cdr3_length: 14; cdr3_aa: CASSSQGITKTQYF; cdr3_nt: TGTGCCAGCAGTTCACAGGGAATCACGAAGACCCAGTACTTC
d_call: NA; j_call: TRBJ1-5; v_call: TRBV10-1; clone_size: NA; cdr3_length: 20; cdr3_aa: CASKAWGLRQGGTGNQPQHF; cdr3_nt: TGCGCCAGCAAAGCTTGGGGATTGAGGCAGGGTGGTACAGGCAATCAGCCCCAGCATTTT
d_call: TRBD2; j_call: TRBJ2-3; v_call: TRBV15; clone_size: once; cdr3_length: 16; cdr3_aa: CATSTGLATSTDTQYF; cdr3_nt: TGTGCCACCAGCACGGGACTAGCGACTAGCACAGATACGCAGTATTTT
d_call: TRBD2; j_call: TRBJ2-1; v_call: TRBV5-4; clone_size: NA; cdr3_length: 15; cdr3_aa: CASSKLAGAYNEQFF; cdr3_nt: TGTGCCAGCAGCAAACTAGCGGGGGCCTACAATGAGCAGTTCTTC
d_call: NA; j_call: TRBJ1-3; v_call: TRBV15; clone_size: NA; cdr3_length: 16; cdr3_aa: CATSRDFTGAGNTIYF; cdr3_nt: TGTGCCACCAGCAGAGATTTTACCGGGGCTGGAAACACCATATATTTT
d_call: NA; j_call: TRBJ2-7; v_call: TRBV11-3; clone_size: NA; cdr3_length: 13; cdr3_aa: CASSLGRTYEQYF; cdr3_nt: TGTGCCAGCAGCTTGGGGCGGACCTACGAGCAGTACTTC
d_call: NA; j_call: TRBJ1-6; v_call: TRBV2; clone_size: once; cdr3_length: 16; cdr3_aa: CASSGAGRGILSPLHF; cdr3_nt: TGTGCCAGCAGTGGTGCGGGACGGGGAATTTTATCACCCCTCCACTTT
d_call: NA; j_call: TRBJ1-2; v_call: TRBV28; clone_size: NA; cdr3_length: 16; cdr3_aa: CASSIQRYTFNYGYTF; cdr3_nt: TGTGCCAGCAGCATTCAAAGATATACATTTAACTATGGCTACACCTTC
d_call: TRBD1; j_call: TRBJ1-3; v_call: TRBV28; clone_size: once; cdr3_length: 18; cdr3_aa: CASSGDRTGTGIGNTIYF; cdr3_nt: TGTGCCAGCAGTGGGGACCGGACCGGGACAGGGATTGGAAACACCATATATTTT
d_call: TRBD1; j_call: TRBJ1-1; v_call: TRBV18; clone_size: once; cdr3_length: 17; cdr3_aa: CASSPPYRGLWGTEAFF; cdr3_nt: TGTGCCAGCTCACCACCCTACAGGGGTCTTTGGGGCACTGAAGCTTTCTTT
d_call: NA; j_call: TRBJ1-2; v_call: TRBV11-1; clone_size: NA; cdr3_length: 13; cdr3_aa: CASSQGLFNGYTF; cdr3_nt: TGTGCCAGCAGCCAGGGACTCTTTAATGGCTACACCTTC
d_call: NA; j_call: TRBJ1-5; v_call: TRBV9; clone_size: NA; cdr3_length: 15; cdr3_aa: CASSTSGYSNQPQHF; cdr3_nt: TGTGCCAGCAGTACTTCAGGGTATAGCAATCAGCCCCAGCATTTT
d_call: TRBD1; j_call: TRBJ1-4; v_call: TRBV30; clone_size: NA; cdr3_length: 15; cdr3_aa: CAWSDLGQTNEKLFF; cdr3_nt: TGTGCCTGGAGTGACCTGGGACAGACTAATGAAAAACTGTTTTTT
d_call: TRBD1; j_call: TRBJ1-2; v_call: TRBV7-3; clone_size: NA; cdr3_length: 15; cdr3_aa: CASSLMGQLGYGYTF; cdr3_nt: TGTGCCAGCAGCTTAATGGGACAGCTGGGCTATGGCTACACCTTC
d_call: TRBD2; j_call: TRBJ2-5; v_call: TRBV11-1; clone_size: NA; cdr3_length: 17; cdr3_aa: CASSLGPSGRYGETQYF; cdr3_nt: TGTGCCAGCAGCTTAGGCCCCAGCGGGAGGTACGGAGAGACCCAGTACTTC
d_call: NA; j_call: TRBJ2-6; v_call: TRBV5-8; clone_size: NA; cdr3_length: 15; cdr3_aa: CASSLRGSGANVLTF; cdr3_nt: TGTGCCAGCAGCTTGAGGGGTTCTGGGGCCAACGTCCTGACTTTC
d_call: NA; j_call: TRBJ1-5; v_call: TRBV10-3; clone_size: few; cdr3_length: 15; cdr3_aa: CAISESTAGVQPQHF; cdr3_nt: TGTGCCATCAGTGAGTCGACGGCAGGGGTTCAGCCCCAGCATTTT
d_call: TRBD1; j_call: TRBJ2-1; v_call: TRBV27; clone_size: NA; cdr3_length: 17; cdr3_aa: CASSLPPRGQANNEQFF; cdr3_nt: TGTGCCAGCAGTTTACCCCCTAGGGGACAGGCTAACAATGAGCAGTTCTTC
d_call: TRBD2; j_call: TRBJ2-3; v_call: TRBV6-5; clone_size: NA; cdr3_length: 16; cdr3_aa: CASSSPTSGGTDTQYF; cdr3_nt: TGTGCCAGCAGTTCCCCAACTAGCGGGGGCACAGATACGCAGTATTTT
d_call: TRBD1; j_call: TRBJ1-6; v_call: TRBV4-3; clone_size: NA; cdr3_length: 18; cdr3_aa: CASSHLLSSGTGNSPLHF; cdr3_nt: TGCGCCAGCAGCCACCTACTATCTTCCGGGACAGGGAATTCACCCCTCCACTTT
d_call: NA; j_call: TRBJ2-3; v_call: TRBV7-2; clone_size: NA; cdr3_length: 16; cdr3_aa: CASSLDLAWGTDTQYF; cdr3_nt: TGTGCCAGCAGCTTAGACCTAGCGTGGGGCACAGATACGCAGTATTTT
d_call: NA; j_call: TRBJ1-6; v_call: TRBV7-9; clone_size: NA; cdr3_length: 14; cdr3_aa: CASSLANNNSPLHF; cdr3_nt: TGTGCCAGCAGCTTAGCTAATAATAATTCCCCCCTCCACTTT
d_call: TRBD2; j_call: TRBJ2-5; v_call: TRBV5-1; clone_size: NA; cdr3_length: 15; cdr3_aa: CASSLLGTSQETQYF; cdr3_nt: TGCGCCAGCAGCTTGCTTGGGACTAGCCAAGAGACCCAGTACTTC
d_call: NA; j_call: TRBJ2-7; v_call: TRBV9; clone_size: NA; cdr3_length: 12; cdr3_aa: CASSFRGRVQYF; cdr3_nt: TGTGCCAGCAGCTTCCGGGGTCGGGTACAGTACTTC
d_call: TRBD2; j_call: TRBJ2-7; v_call: TRBV19; clone_size: NA; cdr3_length: 14; cdr3_aa: CASSTQAGVYEQYF; cdr3_nt: TGTGCCAGTAGTACCCAGGCGGGAGTCTACGAGCAGTACTTC
d_call: NA; j_call: TRBJ2-7; v_call: TRBV9; clone_size: NA; cdr3_length: 14; cdr3_aa: CASSVGHHSYEQYF; cdr3_nt: TGTGCCAGCAGCGTCGGACACCACTCCTACGAGCAGTACTTC